The rows below give T cell receptor beta chains drawn from one sample of a study of blood T cell repertoires in COVID-19. TCRdb's copy holds only in-frame clones and misses some; the assay was immunoSEQ multiplex PCR. There are 65,000 or so clones in the sample; more than 65% occur only once, and approximately 0.83% lies in the top ten. Sample: peripheral blood. These receptors came from a woman aged 70-85 years with acute or convalescent COVID-19. Each CDR3 is given with its conserved first and last residue. Clone size is stated in some rows and not others, as once, few, many or a class when expanded.

cdr3_aa	v_call	cdr3_length	clone_size	j_call
CAWSLSGGHNIQYF	TRBV30	14	NA	TRBJ2-4
CASEIPGQDLEAFF	TRBV5-8	14	NA	TRBJ1-1
CASSLVGVGPDTQYF	TRBV5-1	15	NA	TRBJ2-3
CASSPSGGAYGYTF	TRBV18	14	once	TRBJ1-2
CASSPGGSPPGANVLTF	TRBV7-2	17	NA	TRBJ2-6
CASSLLQGTWEGQYF	TRBV28	15	NA	TRBJ2-7
CASSQGLAGEQFF	TRBV14	13	NA	TRBJ2-1
CASSQDPGWRDSPLHF	TRBV4-2	16	once	TRBJ1-6
CASSLVLAGNTGELFF	TRBV5-1	16	NA	TRBJ2-2
CASSPTGTGGTEAFF	TRBV18	15	few	TRBJ1-1
CASSQGLAGGTGELFF	TRBV4-1	16	NA	TRBJ2-2
CASRTGTGTVGEQYF	TRBV28	15	NA	TRBJ2-7
CASSTWTVDYGYTF	TRBV19	14	once	TRBJ1-2
CATQGSHNEKLFF	TRBV6-5	13	NA	TRBJ1-4
CASSYSRGDGYTF	TRBV6-6	13	NA	TRBJ1-2